This TCR beta chain was retrieved from a study of T cells after yellow fever vaccination. Whole-study results and caveats: The secondary response was weaker, and its peak arrived faster, on day 5 versus 15. Overall, a small share of clonotypes was seen in both CD4 and CD8 compartments. High-abundance clonotypes from the bulk population could contaminate FACS-sorted repertoires.

CDR1 SGHRS and CDR2 YFSETQ come from the germline V gene. This CDR3 has 15 residues. This clonotype occurred many times. Its antigen is still unknown. A junction boundary mismatches the germline segment, possibly from a read error. Making TCR cDNA involved 5'RACE template switching, which added UMIs and a universal primer site. TCRdb called the 5' RACE reads again in MiXCR, with one record for every CDR3 protein. In the table there are approximately 510,000 distinct CDR3 sequences, 21% of which are singletons. The V gene is TRBV5-1, the J gene TRBJ2-2; TRBD1 or TRBD2 may be the D gene (5 bases each). This material consisted of PBMCs, taken roughly 23 days after the first yellow fever vaccination. The clonotype originates from a young man who received the YFV17D yellow fever vaccine. The CDR3 DNA is TGTGCCAGCAGCTTAGGGCAGGGAGTCACCGGGGAGCTGTTTTTT. Encoded protein: CASSLGQGVTGELFF. Supplemented by reference TRBV5-1 and TRBJ2-2, the full variable domain reads KAGVTQTPRYLIKTRGQQVTLSCSPISGHRSVSWYQQTPGQGLQFLFEYFSETQRNKGNFPGRFSGRQFSNSRSEMNVSTLELGDSALYLCASSLGQGVTGELFFGEGSRLTVL.